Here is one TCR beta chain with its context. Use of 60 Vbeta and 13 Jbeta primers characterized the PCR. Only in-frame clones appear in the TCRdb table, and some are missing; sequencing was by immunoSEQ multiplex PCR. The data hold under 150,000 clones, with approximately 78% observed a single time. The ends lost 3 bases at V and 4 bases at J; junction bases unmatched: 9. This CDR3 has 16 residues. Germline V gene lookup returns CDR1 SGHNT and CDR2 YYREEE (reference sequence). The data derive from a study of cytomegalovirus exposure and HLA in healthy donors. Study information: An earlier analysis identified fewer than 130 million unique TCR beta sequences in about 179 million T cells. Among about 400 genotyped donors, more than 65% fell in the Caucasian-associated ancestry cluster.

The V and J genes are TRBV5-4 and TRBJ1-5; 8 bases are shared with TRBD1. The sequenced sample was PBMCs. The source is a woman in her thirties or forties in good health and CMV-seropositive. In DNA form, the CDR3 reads TGTGCCAGCAGCTACCCAGGGCAGGGGGCGAATCAGCCCCAGCATTTT. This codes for CASSYPGQGANQPQHF. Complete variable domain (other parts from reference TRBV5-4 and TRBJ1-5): ETGVTQSPTHLIKTRGQQVTLRCSSQSGHNTVSWYQQALGQGPQFIFQYYREEENGRGNFPPRFSGLQFPNYSSELNVNALELDDSALYLCASSYPGQGANQPQHFGDGTRLSIL.